The 29 T cell receptor beta chains reported below all come from one sample, sequenced in a study of T cell responses to AZD1222 COVID-19 vaccine. Repertoires were generated with immunoSEQ multiplex PCR, while TCRdb's copy carries only in-frame clones and drops some. Of about 42,000 clones in the sample, 65% to 85% were seen once. The sample here was peripheral blood, taken 28 days after the second AZD1222 dose. The receptors were gathered from an adult who received the AZD1222 COVID-19 vaccine.

CDR3 region: CASSVTGGAGYTF. The CDR3 DNA sequence: TGCGCCAGCAGTGTAACAGGCGGGGCTGGCTACACCTTC. This chain links TRBV5-1 with TRBJ1-2, with TRBD1 as a possible D gene (5 bases). Deletions cut 5 bases from V and 7 bases from J, with 15 bases between. The germline V gene has CDR1 SGHRS and CDR2 YFSETQ. The CDR3 contains 13 residues.

This clone was seen more than once but under ten times. As DNA, the CDR3 is TGTGCCAGCAGCTCCGACAGCCCGTTCATAGGAGCTGAAGCTTTCTTT. Encoded protein: CASSSDSPFIGAEAFF. The chain recombines TRBV5-8 with TRBJ1-1; the D gene is possibly TRBD1 (5 bases). Trimming pared 3 bases from V and 6 bases from J, leaving 21 bases between. The CDR3 covers 16 residues. Germline V gives CDR1 SGHTS, CDR2 YDEGEE.

The V call is TRBV6-1, the J call TRBJ1-2; D might be TRBD1 (6 bases). The CDR3 spans 15 residues. V was trimmed by 0 bases and J by 7 bases, leaving 15 bases between them. From germline, CDR1 is MNHNS and CDR2 SASEGT. This CDR3 is CASSEAGGDRGGYTF. The CDR3 coding sequence is TGTGCCAGCAGTGAAGCAGGGGGTGACCGGGGTGGCTACACCTTC.

The V and J genes are TRBV24-1 and TRBJ1-5; TRBD1 agrees at 7 bases. Germline CDR1 and CDR2: KGHDR and SFDVKD. The length of the CDR3 is 15 residues. J gave up 4 bases and V 3 bases, and 5 bases lay outside the gene matches. The CDR3 DNA follows: TGTGCCACCAGTGATACAGGGGCAGGTAATCAGCCCCAGCATTTT. Translated: CATSDTGAGNQPQHF.

This chain links TRBV15 with TRBJ1-2; maybe TRBD1 (5 bases). The CDR3 extends over 13 amino acids. The germline gives CDR1 LNHNV, CDR2 YYDKDF (reference sequence). With 3 bases removed from V and 7 bases from J, the gap between germline ends came to 12 bases. CDR3 protein: CATSSQGEGGYTF. DNA of the CDR3: TGTGCCACCAGCAGCCAGGGTGAAGGTGGCTACACCTTC.

This clone was recorded a few times. J is TRBJ1-5 and V is TRBV29-1; D is perhaps TRBD1 (6 bases). CDR3 size: 15 residues. CDR1 is SQVTM, CDR2 ANQGSEA, per germline. V was clipped by 6 bases and J by 2 bases, with 17 bases between them. CDR3 sequence reads: CSVILQGGRNQPQHF. Written as DNA, the CDR3 is TGCAGCGTAATACTACAGGGCGGGCGCAATCAGCCCCAGCATTTT.

The chain is built from TRBV14 and TRBJ1-4; D might be TRBD1 (6 bases). Trimming cost V 0 bases and J 7 bases, with 12 bases left between them. The CDR3 length is 15 residues. Germline V gene data show CDR1 as SGHDN and CDR2 as FVKESK. In nucleotides, the CDR3 is TGTGCCAGCAGCCAAGACGCAGGGGCGGGTGAAAAACTGTTTTTT. Protein product: CASSQDAGAGEKLFF.

V usage is TRBV1 and J usage is TRBJ1-5. TRBV1 is a pseudogene segment. The CDR3 is made up of 20 amino acids. CDR3 sequence: CTSSQDVGRAGPYSNQPQHF. For the CDR3, the DNA is TGCACCAGCAGCCAAGATGTCGGGAGGGCCGGCCCCTATAGCAATCAGCCCCAGCATTTT.

V usage is TRBV29-1 and J usage is TRBJ2-7, with TRBD1 matching 8 bases. The CDR3 loop spans 15 amino acids. In germline, CDR1 is SQVTM, CDR2 ANQGSEA. V lost 6 bases, J lost 7 bases, and 17 bases stayed unmatched. In nucleotides, the CDR3 is TGCAGCGTCGCCAAGACTTCGGACAGGGCGGGGGAGCAGTACTTC. Translating it yields CSVAKTSDRAGEQYF.

This clone was found once. The chain is built from TRBV15 and TRBJ1-5; a possible D gene is TRBD1 (5 bases). V was cut by 5 bases and J by 3 bases, with 14 bases left in between. This CDR3 has 15 residues. CDR1 and CDR2 from the germline V gene are LNHNV and YYDKDF (reference sequence). The CDR3 DNA is TGTGCCACCAGCTACCGGGACGGCTACAATCAGCCCCAGCATTTT. Protein: CATSYRDGYNQPQHF.

The chain carries TRBV21-1 and TRBJ1-1; TRBD1 is taken as the D call from the table, unchecked against the DNA. TRBV21-1 is annotated as a pseudogene. This CDR3 has 16 residues. In DNA, the CDR3 is TGTGCCAGCAGGGTCCGGGACAGGGGTGACGGGACTGAAGCTTTCTTT. Translation gives CASRVRDRGDGTEAFF.

The chain has TRBV11-3 and TRBJ2-5; D tentatively fits TRBD1 or TRBD2 (6 bases each). Germline values: CDR1 SGHNT, CDR2 YENEEA. The CDR3 has 15 residues. Trimming removed 5 bases from V and 1 base from J, with 14 bases in between. The CDR3 coding sequence is TGTGCCAGCAGCGGACTAACGGGGGCCCAAGAGACCCAGTACTTC. It codes for CASSGLTGAQETQYF.

The V gene is TRBV2, the J gene TRBJ2-1, with 9 bases aligning to TRBD1. This CDR3 comprises 13 residues. V shed 11 bases, J shed 4 bases, and the junction held 6 bases outside the gene matches. In germline, CDR1 is SNHLY, CDR2 FYNNEI. The CDR3 reads CAGKTGGYNEQFF. The CDR3 DNA reads as TGTGCCGGAAAGACAGGGGGATACAATGAGCAGTTCTTC.

The rearrangement joins TRBV10-3 to TRBJ2-7; a weak D match, TRBD2 (5 bases). The CDR3 consists of 14 residues. Germline assignment: CDR1 ENHRY and CDR2 SYGVKD. V shed 1 base and J shed 0 bases, with 7 bases lying between them. The CDR3 spells CAISEFGSSYEQYF. The CDR3 DNA is TGTGCCATCAGTGAGTTTGGGAGCTCCTACGAGCAGTACTTC.

The gene calls are TRBV9 and TRBJ1-1; 8 bases align to TRBD1. This CDR3 region has 17 residues. CDR1 and CDR2 from the germline V gene are SGDLS and YYNGEE. The trim removed 0 bases at V and 0 bases at J, leaving 7 bases unmatched. CDR3 amino acids: CASSVDPMTGVNTEAFF. The CDR3 DNA is TGTGCCAGCAGCGTAGACCCAATGACAGGGGTGAACACTGAAGCTTTCTTT.

The rearrangement joins TRBV5-1 to TRBJ2-3, with D unresolved. V was trimmed by 4 bases and J by 11 bases, leaving 11 bases between them. The germline CDR1 and CDR2 sequences are SGHRS and YFSETQ. CDR3 size: 11 residues. CDR3 coding DNA: TGCGCCAGCAGCCTAGTCCCGATGCAGTATTTT. Protein sequence: CASSLVPMQYF.

The rearrangement uses TRBV6-5 and TRBJ2-2; D remains unclear. The CDR3 covers 12 residues. CDR1 and CDR2 (germline): MNHEY, SVGAGI. Trimming took 2 bases from V and 11 from J, leaving 9 bases between them. CDR3 protein: CASSYRFGELFF. CDR3 sequence (DNA): TGTGCCAGCAGTTACCGGTTCGGAGAGCTGTTTTTT.

The V call is TRBV3-1 (or the pseudogene TRBV3-2), the J call TRBJ2-3; 8 bases agree with TRBD1. Trimming took 2 bases from V and 0 from J; bases not matched to a gene: 1. The V gene's germline CDR1 is LGHDT and CDR2 YNNKEL (reference sequence). There are 15 residues in the CDR3. The CDR3 bases are TGTGCCAGCAGCCAACAGGGGGCTAGCACAGATACGCAGTATTTT. Translating it yields CASSQQGASTDTQYF.

The table lists this clone with a count of one. The chain recombines TRBV5-1 with TRBJ2-6; 10 bases map to TRBD1. CDR1 and CDR2 (germline): SGHRS, YFSETQ. This CDR3 has 18 amino acids. Germline trimming cut 4 bases from V and 2 bases from J; bases unmatched to any gene: 9. DNA of the CDR3: TGCGCCAGCAGCACCGGACAGGGGGGGGCTACTGGGGCCAACGTCCTGACTTTC. This sequence encodes CASSTGQGGATGANVLTF.

The V gene is TRBV6-1, the J gene TRBJ1-6; D not resolved. Germline lookup yields CDR1 MNHNS and CDR2 SASEGT. Trimming removed 1 base from V and 11 bases from J, with 9 bases in between. CDR3 size: 13 residues. This CDR3 reads CASSEGANTPLHF. The CDR3 DNA follows: TGTGCCAGCAGTGAAGGGGCGAATACACCCCTCCACTTT.

The rearrangement links TRBV15 to TRBJ2-5; weak D call: TRBD1 (6 bases). CDR3 length equals 13 residues. Germline V gene data show CDR1 as LNHNV and CDR2 as YYDKDF (reference sequence). Written as DNA, the CDR3 is TGTGCTACAGGGAGAACGCAATTGGAGACCCAGTACTTC. Translation gives CATGRTQLETQYF. Complete variable domain (other parts from reference TRBV15 and TRBJ2-5): DAMVIQNPRYQVTQFGKPVTLSCSQTLNHNVMYWYQQKSSQAPKLLFHYYDKDFNNEADTPDNFQSRRPNTSFCFLDIRSPGLGDTAMYLCATGRTQLETQYFGPGTRLLVL.

The V call is TRBV5-6, the J call TRBJ2-7; D not resolved. The V end lost 3 bases, the J end lost 7 bases, and 14 bases lay between the germline ends. The CDR3 spans 13 residues. Germline lookup yields CDR1 SGHDT and CDR2 YYEEEE. CDR3 sequence (DNA): TGTGCCAGCAGCTGGACCCCTAAGAGGGAGCAGTACTTC. Translation gives CASSWTPKREQYF.

J is TRBJ2-3 and V is TRBV5-1, with 13 bases lining up with TRBD2. V was clipped by 2 bases and J by 1 base; unmatched bases: 1. The CDR3 spans 16 residues. Germline values: CDR1 SGHRS, CDR2 YFSETQ. The CDR3 coding sequence is TGCGCCAGCAGCTTCGGACTAGCGGGGGGCACAGATACGCAGTATTTT. Its translation is CASSFGLAGGTDTQYF.

The chain uses TRBV6-5 and TRBJ1-2; D is unclear. Per germline, CDR1 MNHEY and CDR2 SVGAGI. The CDR3 consists of 16 residues. Trimming left V 2 bases short and J 0 bases short, with 13 bases between. CDR3 in amino acids: CASSYEPVEANYGYTF. Here the CDR3 DNA reads TGTGCCAGCAGTTACGAGCCAGTAGAAGCTAACTATGGCTACACCTTC.

The chain recombines TRBV19 with TRBJ1-6; D gene unclear. Trimming shortened V by 7 bases and J by 5 bases, and 12 bases separated the two germline ends. The CDR3 is 14 amino acids. Germline CDR1 is LNHDA and CDR2 is SQIVND (reference sequence). This CDR3 is CASTKTSNNSPLHF. Here the CDR3 DNA reads TGTGCCAGTACAAAGACCTCAAATAATTCACCCCTCCACTTT. Full variable domain (remainder filled in from reference TRBV19 and TRBJ1-6): DGGITQSPKYLFRKEGQNVTLSCEQNLNHDAMYWYRQDPGQGLRLIYYSQIVNDFQKGDIAEGYSVSREKKESFPLTVTSAQKNPTAFYLCASTKTSNNSPLHFGNGTRLTVT.

The rearrangement joins TRBV11-2 to TRBJ1-1; D is uncertain. The CDR3 consists of 15 residues. Germline lookup yields CDR1 SGHAT and CDR2 FQNNGV. Between the trimmed V and J ends, which lost 4 bases and 6 bases, there was a span of 18 bases. The CDR3 is CASSSIGRAGAEAFF. For the CDR3, the DNA is TGTGCCAGCAGCTCAATTGGACGGGCAGGCGCTGAAGCTTTCTTT.

The chain links TRBV5-1 to TRBJ2-2, with D tentatively TRBD1 (5 bases). CDR1 is SGHRS, CDR2 YFSETQ, per germline. CDR3 size: 15 residues. V lost 3 bases, J lost 7 bases, and 16 bases lay in between. This CDR3 reads CASSSWTPVDGELFF. CDR3 sequence (DNA): TGCGCCAGCAGCTCCTGGACACCCGTGGACGGGGAGCTGTTTTTT. Complete variable domain (other parts from reference TRBV5-1 and TRBJ2-2): KAGVTQTPRYLIKTRGQQVTLSCSPISGHRSVSWYQQTPGQGLQFLFEYFSETQRNKGNFPGRFSGRQFSNSRSEMNVSTLELGDSALYLCASSSWTPVDGELFFGEGSRLTVL.

The chain has TRBV5-1 and TRBJ1-1, with 8 bases that match TRBD1. Germline V lookup: CDR1 SGHRS, CDR2 YFSETQ. This CDR3 contains 15 residues. J was trimmed by 6 bases and V by 0 bases; bases with no gene match: 7. The DNA for the CDR3 is TGCGCCAGCAGCTTGGCGCCCAGGGGGCAAGCTGAAGCTTTCTTT. It yields the protein CASSLAPRGQAEAFF. The full variable domain, rest sourced from reference TRBV5-1 and TRBJ1-1, is KAGVTQTPRYLIKTRGQQVTLSCSPISGHRSVSWYQQTPGQGLQFLFEYFSETQRNKGNFPGRFSGRQFSNSRSEMNVSTLELGDSALYLCASSLAPRGQAEAFFGQGTRLTVV.

Only a few counts were recorded for this clone. The genes are TRBV28 and TRBJ2-7; perhaps TRBD2 as D (5 bases). Trimming took 6 bases from V and 0 from J, leaving 18 bases between them. The germline V gene has CDR1 MDHEN and CDR2 SYDVKM. The length of the CDR3 is 16 residues. The CDR3 DNA sequence: TGTGCCAGCAGGCGCCCCCAGGACGGACTCTCCTACGAGCAGTACTTC. This translates into CASRRPQDGLSYEQYF.